One and the same sample provided the 25 T cell receptor beta chains below, sequenced in a study of response to subunit inactivated influenza vaccine. TCRdb used MiXCR to reprocess the RT-PCR reads, holding one entry per CDR3 protein. The table shows about 160,000 distinct CDR3 sequences, with approximately 10% occurring only once. The specimen comprised non-naive T cells sorted from PBMCs, sampled more than 35 days after vaccination. The receptors derive from a man aged 50-60 years who received an inactivated influenza vaccine.

The chain carries TRBV7-2 and TRBJ1-1; D is perhaps TRBD1 (6 bases). The germline V and J ends were trimmed by 4 bases and 0 bases, with 9 bases remaining between them. This CDR3 has 14 amino acids. Germline assignment: CDR1 SGHTA and CDR2 FQGNSA. This CDR3 is CASSSGQVNTEAFF. The CDR3 bases are TGTGCCAGCAGCTCGGGACAAGTGAACACTGAAGCTTTCTTT.

This clonotype occurred a few times. CDR3 protein: CASRYTDTQYF. The CDR3 bases are TGTGCCTCCCGTTACACAGATACGCAGTATTTT. V usage is TRBV7-2 and J usage is TRBJ2-3; no reliable D call. V dropped 11 bases and J dropped 2 bases, with 8 bases sitting between them. Germline values: CDR1 SGHTA, CDR2 FQGNSA. The CDR3 spans 11 residues.

This chain joins TRBV6-2 or TRBV6-3 and TRBJ2-7; 11 positions agree with TRBD1. The CDR3 loop spans 15 amino acids. V shed 7 bases and J 0 bases; nucleotides not matched to a gene: 5. Germline V gives CDR1 MNHEY, CDR2 SVGEGT. The CDR3 region has the DNA TGTGCCAGCACCTACGGGACAGGGGGCTCCTACGAGCAGTACTTC. Protein product: CASTYGTGGSYEQYF.

The chain recombines TRBV18 with TRBJ2-7, with D hard to call. Trimming took off 3 bases at V and 5 bases at J, with 8 bases between the two ends. Germline V lookup: CDR1 KGHSH, CDR2 LQKENI. The CDR3 length is 12 residues. CDR3 nucleotides: TGTGCCAGCTCACCCTTTGGGGACGAGCAGTACTTC. This sequence encodes CASSPFGDEQYF.

The chain uses TRBV19 and TRBJ2-2; the match to TRBD2 covers 12 bases. The length of the CDR3 is 16 residues. The germline V gene has CDR1 LNHDA and CDR2 SQIVND (reference sequence). V shed 4 bases and J 8 bases; nucleotides not matched to a gene: 8. CDR3 protein: CASSTVGTSGRGELFF. The CDR3 bases are TGTGCCAGTAGTACTGTTGGGACTAGCGGGCGTGGGGAGCTGTTTTTT.

This clonotype showed up just a few times. This chain connects TRBV28 to TRBJ1-1; unclear D gene. Germline-derived CDR1 and CDR2 are MDHEN and SYDVKM. CDR3 length: 13 amino acids. Trimming removed 6 bases at V and 2 bases at J, with 10 bases between. The CDR3 is CASRRGYNTEAFF. In DNA form, the CDR3 reads TGTGCCAGCAGACGTGGGTATAACACTGAAGCTTTCTTT.

This clonotype was picked up a small number of times. This sequence joins TRBV5-1 and TRBJ1-2, with D hard to call. The CDR3 covers 15 residues. Looked up from germline, CDR1 is SGHRS and CDR2 is YFSETQ. Between the trimmed V and J ends, which lost 0 bases and 2 bases, there was a span of 11 bases. This CDR3 reads CASSLAKDGNYGYTF. The CDR3 DNA follows: TGCGCCAGCAGCTTGGCCAAAGACGGGAACTATGGCTACACCTTC. Full variable domain (rest looked up from reference TRBV5-1 and TRBJ1-2): KAGVTQTPRYLIKTRGQQVTLSCSPISGHRSVSWYQQTPGQGLQFLFEYFSETQRNKGNFPGRFSGRQFSNSRSEMNVSTLELGDSALYLCASSLAKDGNYGYTFGSGTRLTVV.

This clonotype came up a few times. This rearrangement joins TRBV15 to TRBJ2-2; TRBD2 matches at 15 bases. The CDR3 loop spans 16 amino acids. V lost 0 bases to trimming and J lost 8 bases; unmatched junction nucleotides: 1. The germline V gene has CDR1 LNHNV and CDR2 YYDKDF (reference sequence). The CDR3, as DNA: TGTGCCACCAGCAGAGAGGGACTAGCGGGAGGAGGGGAGCTGTTTTTT. Translating gives CATSREGLAGGGELFF.

The rearrangement uses TRBV7-2 and TRBJ2-7; possible D gene TRBD2, 5 bases. The CDR3 consists of 14 residues. Trimming stripped 5 bases from V and 3 bases from J, with 14 bases between. From germline, CDR1 is SGHTA and CDR2 FQGNSA. The CDR3 spells CASSRNRGNYEQYF. The CDR3 region has the DNA TGTGCCAGCAGCCGAAACCGGGGTAACTACGAGCAGTACTTC.

In this sample, this clonotype turned up a few times. The chain combines TRBV5-1 with TRBJ2-7; 12 bases agree with TRBD2. V was pared by 3 bases and J by 1 base, with 2 bases of the junction left unmatched. Germline values: CDR1 SGHRS, CDR2 YFSETQ. The CDR3 contains 15 residues. In nucleotides, the CDR3 is TGCGCCAGCAGCTCACTAGCGGGGGGTTCCTACGAGCAGTACTTC. Translated, it gives CASSSLAGGSYEQYF.

The genes are TRBV2 and TRBJ1-6; no reliable D call. The CDR3 has 15 residues. CDR1 is SNHLY, CDR2 FYNNEI, per germline. V gave up 6 bases and J gave up 0 bases, with 9 bases separating them. CDR3 in DNA: TGTGCCAGCAGCTCCTTTGGCTCCTATAATTCACCCCTCCACTTT. It yields the protein CASSSFGSYNSPLHF.

This clonotype was observed at least ten times. The rearrangement joins TRBV5-1 to TRBJ2-5; D is undetermined. This CDR3 spans 14 amino acids. The V gene's germline CDR1 is SGHRS and CDR2 YFSETQ. The V end lost 0 bases, the J end lost 5 bases, and 11 bases lay between the germline ends. CDR3 sequence reads: CASSLAQSEETQYF. The CDR3 DNA follows: TGCGCCAGCAGCTTGGCACAGTCCGAGGAGACCCAGTACTTC.

The table lists this clonotype with a few counts. The chain joins TRBV10-3 to TRBJ1-6, with TRBD1 matching 7 bases. Germline trimming cut 3 bases from V and 9 bases from J; bases unmatched to any gene: 5. The CDR3 has 14 amino acids. The germline V gene has CDR1 ENHRY and CDR2 SYGVKD. CDR3 sequence: CAISENRGRSPLHF. The CDR3 region has the DNA TGTGCCATCAGTGAAAACAGGGGACGTTCACCCCTCCACTTT.

This clonotype was seen at least ten times. The V gene is TRBV20-1, the J gene TRBJ2-3, with no clear D. The CDR3 sequence is 15 residues long. Trimming removed 5 bases from V and 4 bases from J, with 19 bases in between. CDR1 and CDR2 (germline): DFQATT, SNEGSKA (reference sequence). The CDR3 reads CSAGVAQRVPDTQYF. The CDR3 bases are TGCAGTGCTGGAGTGGCGCAAAGGGTCCCAGATACGCAGTATTTT.

The chain has TRBV7-9 and TRBJ1-1, with 7 bases fitting TRBD1. Germline lookup yields CDR1 SEHNR and CDR2 FQNEAQ (reference sequence). Unmatched junction bases numbered 4, after V lost 6 bases and J lost 6 bases. This CDR3 is built from 12 residues. CDR3 nucleotides: TGTGCCAGCAGTAGGACAGGAGCTGAAGCTTTCTTT. Translating gives CASSRTGAEAFF. The whole variable domain, filled in from reference TRBV7-9 and TRBJ1-1, reads DTGVSQNPRHKITKRGQNVTFRCDPISEHNRLYWYRQTLGQGPEFLTYFQNEAQLEKSRLLSDRFSAERPKGSFSTLEIQRTEQGDSAMYLCASSRTGAEAFFGQGTRLTVV.

This clonotype was seen more than once but under ten times. The gene calls are TRBV6-2 or TRBV6-3 and TRBJ2-3; D ambiguous. With 5 bases removed from V and 0 bases from J, the gap between germline ends came to 18 bases. The CDR3 covers 17 residues. From germline, CDR1 is MNHEY and CDR2 SVGEGT. This chain's CDR3 is CASSPNLGGGSTDTQYF. CDR3 nucleotide sequence: TGTGCCAGCAGTCCAAATCTGGGCGGTGGGAGCACAGATACGCAGTATTTT.

V usage is TRBV5-6 and J usage is TRBJ1-5; unclear D gene. The CDR3 extends over 12 amino acids. In germline, CDR1 is SGHDT, CDR2 YYEEEE. Trimming took off 7 bases at V and 12 bases at J, with 17 bases between the two ends. In DNA, the CDR3 is TGTGCCAGCTTTAACATCCCGTCCGTCCAGCATTTT. It yields the protein CASFNIPSVQHF.

This clonotype was found many times. V and J are TRBV10-3 and TRBJ2-7, with D possibly matching TRBD1 (6 bases). The CDR3 loop spans 17 amino acids. Germline-derived CDR1 and CDR2 are ENHRY and SYGVKD. Trimming took 2 bases from V and 2 from J, leaving 19 bases between them. CDR3 loop: CAISEPPGTRNTYEQYF. In DNA form, the CDR3 reads TGTGCCATCAGTGAGCCGCCCGGGACACGGAATACCTACGAGCAGTACTTC.

The chain links TRBV27 to TRBJ2-7, with 9 bases fitting TRBD2. There are 17 residues in the CDR3. Germline assignment: CDR1 MNHEY and CDR2 SMNVEV (reference sequence). V shed 5 bases and J 2 bases; nucleotides not matched to a gene: 13. The CDR3 loop is CASSMRPTSGQPYEQYF. CDR3 nucleotide sequence: TGTGCCAGCAGTATGCGGCCAACTAGCGGGCAACCCTACGAGCAGTACTTC.

The gene calls are TRBV18 and TRBJ2-1, with D possibly matching TRBD1 (5 bases). CDR1 is KGHSH, CDR2 LQKENI, per germline. Trimming shortened V by 5 bases and J by 7 bases, and 18 bases separated the two germline ends. The CDR3 is made up of 15 amino acids. The CDR3 DNA sequence: TGTGCCAGCTCATGGGAACGAGTTGGGGCGAATGAGCAGTTCTTC. It translates to CASSWERVGANEQFF.

The V gene is TRBV4-2, the J gene TRBJ2-5; 13 bases align to TRBD2. Germline V gene sequence: CDR1 LGHNA, CDR2 YNFKEQ. Trimming removed 1 base from V and 3 bases from J; junction bases left unmatched: 2. The CDR3 runs 16 residues. CDR3 bases: TGTGCCAGCAGCCAAGGGACTAGCGGGGGAAAAGAGACCCAGTACTTC. It translates to CASSQGTSGGKETQYF.

In this sample, this clonotype turned up many times. This chain uses TRBV5-6 with TRBJ2-1, with unresolved D. The length of the CDR3 is 12 residues. V was trimmed by 4 bases and J by 9 bases, leaving 11 bases between them. Germline CDR1 and CDR2: SGHDT and YYEEEE. The DNA for the CDR3 is TGTGCCAGCAGCCTCACCACGGGTGAGCAGTTCTTC. It translates to CASSLTTGEQFF.

This chain connects TRBV28 to TRBJ2-7, with a possible D match to TRBD1 (6 bases). Trimming stripped 6 bases from V and 3 bases from J, with 12 bases between. The V gene's germline CDR1 is MDHEN and CDR2 SYDVKM. CDR3 length equals 13 residues. CDR3 amino acids: CASREPRGYEQYF. DNA for the CDR3: TGTGCCAGCAGAGAGCCCAGGGGCTACGAGCAGTACTTC.

This clonotype was found many times. V is TRBV29-1 and J is TRBJ2-7; unclear D gene. The V gene lost 5 bases and the J gene lost 2 bases, with 13 bases spanning the gap. The germline V gene encodes CDR1 SQVTM and CDR2 ANQGSEA. This CDR3 spans 13 amino acids. The CDR3 protein is CSVRLGRTYEQYF. DNA of the CDR3: TGCAGCGTTCGTCTAGGTCGCACCTACGAGCAGTACTTC.

This clonotype was detected a few times. The chain couples TRBV12-3 or TRBV12-4 to TRBJ1-3; D is undetermined. The CDR3 is 15 residues long. Trimming removed 4 bases from V and 1 base from J, with 11 bases in between. The CDR3: CASSSHSGSGNTIYF. In nucleotides, the CDR3 is TGTGCCAGCAGTTCCCATTCCGGGTCTGGAAACACCATATATTTT.